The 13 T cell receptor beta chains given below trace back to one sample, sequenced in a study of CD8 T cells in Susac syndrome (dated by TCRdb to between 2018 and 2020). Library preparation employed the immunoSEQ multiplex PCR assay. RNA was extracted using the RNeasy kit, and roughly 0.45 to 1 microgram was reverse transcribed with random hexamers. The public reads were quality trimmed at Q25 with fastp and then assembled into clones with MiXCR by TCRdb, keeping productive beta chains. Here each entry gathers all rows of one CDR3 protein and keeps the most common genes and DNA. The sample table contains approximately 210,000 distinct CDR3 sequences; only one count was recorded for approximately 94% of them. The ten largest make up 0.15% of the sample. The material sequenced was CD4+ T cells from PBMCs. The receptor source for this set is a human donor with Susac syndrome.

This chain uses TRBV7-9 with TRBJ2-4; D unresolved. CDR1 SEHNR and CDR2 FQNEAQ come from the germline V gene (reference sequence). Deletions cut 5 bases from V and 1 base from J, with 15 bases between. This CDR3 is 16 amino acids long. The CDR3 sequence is CASSANNNGAKNIQYF. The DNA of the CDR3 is TGTGCCAGCAGCGCTAACAACAATGGTGCCAAAAACATTCAGTACTTC.

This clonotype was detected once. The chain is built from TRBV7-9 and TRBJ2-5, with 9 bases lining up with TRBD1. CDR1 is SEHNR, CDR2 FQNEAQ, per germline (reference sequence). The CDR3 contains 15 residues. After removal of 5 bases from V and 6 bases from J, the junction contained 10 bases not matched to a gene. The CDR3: CASSPVRDRDKTQYF. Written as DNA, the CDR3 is TGTGCCAGCAGCCCTGTCCGGGACAGGGACAAGACCCAGTACTTC.

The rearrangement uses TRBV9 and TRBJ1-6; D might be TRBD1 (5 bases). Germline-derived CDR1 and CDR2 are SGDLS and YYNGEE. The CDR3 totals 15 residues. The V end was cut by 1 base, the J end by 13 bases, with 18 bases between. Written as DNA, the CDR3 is TGTGCCAGCAGCGTATCGCTACAGGCGGCCGAGCCCCTCCACTTT. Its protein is CASSVSLQAAEPLHF. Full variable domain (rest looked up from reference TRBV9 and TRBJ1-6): DSGVTQTPKHLITATGQRVTLRCSPRSGDLSVYWYQQSLDQGLQFLIQYYNGEERAKGNILERFSAQQFPDLHSELNLSSLELGDSALYFCASSVSLQAAEPLHFGNGTRLTVT.

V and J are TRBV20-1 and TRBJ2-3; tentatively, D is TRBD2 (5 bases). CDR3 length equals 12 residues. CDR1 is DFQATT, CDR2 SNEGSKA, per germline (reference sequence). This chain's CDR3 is CSAWRGTDTQYF. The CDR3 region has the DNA TGCAGCGCCTGGCGGGGCACAGATACGCAGTATTTT.

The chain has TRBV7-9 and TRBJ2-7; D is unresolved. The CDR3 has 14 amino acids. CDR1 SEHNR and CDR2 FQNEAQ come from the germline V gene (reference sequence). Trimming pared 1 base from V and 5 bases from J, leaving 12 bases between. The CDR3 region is CASSLVDGGDEQYF. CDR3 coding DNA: TGTGCCAGCAGCTTAGTGGACGGCGGCGACGAGCAGTACTTC.

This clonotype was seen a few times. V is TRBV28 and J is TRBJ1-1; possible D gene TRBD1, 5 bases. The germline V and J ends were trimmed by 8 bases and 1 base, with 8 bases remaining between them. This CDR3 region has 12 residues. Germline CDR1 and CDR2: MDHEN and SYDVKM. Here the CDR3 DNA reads TGTGCCAGCCGTACAGGGAACACTGAAGCTTTCTTT. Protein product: CASRTGNTEAFF.

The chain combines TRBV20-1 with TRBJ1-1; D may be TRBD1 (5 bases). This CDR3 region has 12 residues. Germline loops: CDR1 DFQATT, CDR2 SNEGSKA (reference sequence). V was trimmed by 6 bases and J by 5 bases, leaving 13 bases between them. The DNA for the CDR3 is TGCAGTGCCCCCGATGAGGGGACTGAAGCTTTCTTT. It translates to CSAPDEGTEAFF.

The CDR3 reads CSASEGEKLFF. As DNA, the CDR3 is TGCAGTGCTAGCGAGGGTGAAAAACTGTTTTTT. This chain connects TRBV20-1 to TRBJ1-4, with D unclear. Looked up from germline, CDR1 is DFQATT and CDR2 is SNEGSKA (reference sequence). The V end lost 3 bases, the J end lost 7 bases, and 6 bases lay between the germline ends. This CDR3 region has 11 residues.

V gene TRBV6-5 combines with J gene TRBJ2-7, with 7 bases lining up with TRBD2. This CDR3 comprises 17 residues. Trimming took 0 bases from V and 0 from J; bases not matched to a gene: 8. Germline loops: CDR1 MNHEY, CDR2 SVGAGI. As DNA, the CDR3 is TGTGCCAGCAGTTACTCGAAAAGCGGGGACTACTCCTACGAGCAGTACTTC. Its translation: CASSYSKSGDYSYEQYF.

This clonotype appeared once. CDR3 sequence: CSARDGSRGGGYTF. CDR3 DNA: TGCAGTGCTAGAGATGGTAGCAGGGGAGGTGGCTACACCTTC. The chain links TRBV20-1 to TRBJ1-2, with D maybe TRBD1 (6 bases). The V gene lost 0 bases and the J gene lost 7 bases, with 15 bases spanning the gap. Germline V gene data show CDR1 as DFQATT and CDR2 as SNEGSKA (reference sequence). This CDR3 has 14 residues.

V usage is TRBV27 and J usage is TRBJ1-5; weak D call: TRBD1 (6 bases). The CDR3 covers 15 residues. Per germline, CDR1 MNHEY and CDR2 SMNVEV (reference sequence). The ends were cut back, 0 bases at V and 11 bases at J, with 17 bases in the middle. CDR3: CASSLSLGGPDAQHF. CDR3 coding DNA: TGTGCCAGCAGTTTATCGCTCGGGGGCCCCGACGCCCAGCATTTT.

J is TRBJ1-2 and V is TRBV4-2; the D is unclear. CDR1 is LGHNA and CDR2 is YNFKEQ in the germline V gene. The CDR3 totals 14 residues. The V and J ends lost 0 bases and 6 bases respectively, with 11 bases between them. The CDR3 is CASSQDDLTDGYTF. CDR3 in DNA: TGTGCCAGCAGCCAAGATGACCTGACGGATGGCTACACCTTC.

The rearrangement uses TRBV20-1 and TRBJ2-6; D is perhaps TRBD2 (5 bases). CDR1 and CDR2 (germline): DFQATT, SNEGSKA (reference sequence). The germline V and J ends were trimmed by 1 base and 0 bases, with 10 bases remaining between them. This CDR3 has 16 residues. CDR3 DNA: TGCAGTGCTAGAGTGGACTGGTCCTCTGGGGCCAACGTCCTGACTTTC. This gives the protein CSARVDWSSGANVLTF.